This record looks at one TCR beta chain sequence and its context. Its antigen is unidentified. This entry belongs to a study of shared clonotypes between healthy human individuals. TCRdb's table, derived via immunoSEQ multiplex PCR, lists solely in-frame clones and lacks some. Among roughly 2 million clones listed, nearly 97% were seen once. General study results and limits: Rarefaction gave evidence that sorted-subset sequencing remained incomplete despite large depth. Compared with memory subsets, naive subsets generally had larger estimated richness. In this cohort, only blood was sampled, and tissue repertoires likely differ. Clonotype sharing among donors, it was expected, would be affected by sequencing depth.

This CDR3 has 13 amino acids. The V end lost 2 bases, the J end lost 5 bases, and 10 bases lay between the germline ends. Germline assignment: CDR1 ENHRY and CDR2 SYGVKD. The sequence was collected from a man aged 18 to 29 in good health. The chain is built from TRBV10-3 and TRBJ2-7, with D maybe TRBD2 (5 bases). The sequenced material came from naive CD4+ T cells sorted from blood. Subset given: CD45RA+ positively selected. The CDR3 DNA is TGTGCCATCAGTGAGCTGCGGGCTGACGAGCAGTACTTC. Translating gives CAISELRADEQYF.